A single sample is the source of the 8 T cell receptor beta chains below, sequenced in a study of blood T cell repertoires in COVID-19. Sequencing used immunoSEQ multiplex PCR; TCRdb keeps in-frame clones, though not all of them. The repertoire holds roughly 250,000 clones, with just over 90% as singletons. Sequencing was performed on PBMCs or T cells enriched from blood (not recorded which). The receptors here all came from a woman between 40 and 50 years old with acute COVID-19.

This sequence joins TRBV6-6 and TRBJ2-1; 7 bases align to TRBD2. The CDR3 consists of 13 residues. Trimming took 5 bases from V and 7 from J; bases not matched to a gene: 5. Germline V gives CDR1 MNHNY, CDR2 SVGAGI (reference sequence). This chain's CDR3 is CASSQAGRNEQFF. CDR3 coding DNA: TGTGCCAGCAGTCAAGCGGGGCGGAATGAGCAGTTCTTC.

The chain links TRBV7-8 to TRBJ1-3, with D hard to call. This CDR3 has 15 residues. V shed 3 bases and J shed 3 bases, with 12 bases lying between them. Germline lookup yields CDR1 SGHVS and CDR2 FQNEAQ. Written as DNA, the CDR3 is TGTGCCAGCAGCTTCGGACTCAATAGTGGAAACACCATATATTTT. Translation: CASSFGLNSGNTIYF.

The V and J genes are TRBV11-3 and TRBJ2-5, with TRBD1 identical over 10 bases. V gave up 5 bases and J gave up 5 bases; unmatched junction bases: 5. Germline V gene data show CDR1 as SGHNT and CDR2 as YENEEA. This CDR3 has 14 residues. The CDR3 DNA reads TGTGCCAGCAGCCCGGGACAGGGGTACGAGACCCAGTACTTC. Translation gives CASSPGQGYETQYF.

The gene calls are TRBV4-3 and TRBJ1-1; D may be TRBD1 (5 bases). V lost 0 bases, J lost 1 base, and 9 bases lay in between. The germline V gene encodes CDR1 LGHNA and CDR2 YSLEER. The CDR3 totals 15 residues. The CDR3 DNA reads TGCGCCAGCAGCCAAGATGCGGGGCAGAACACTGAAGCTTTCTTT. As protein: CASSQDAGQNTEAFF.

V usage is TRBV5-4 and J usage is TRBJ2-3, with D possibly being TRBD2 (6 bases). The CDR3 is made up of 18 amino acids. Per germline, CDR1 SGHNT and CDR2 YYREEE (reference sequence). The ends were cut back, 4 bases at V and 3 bases at J, with 24 bases in the middle. The CDR3 loop is CASSTGGAMGVGTDTQYF. The CDR3 DNA reads TGTGCCAGCAGCACTGGAGGGGCTATGGGAGTCGGGACAGATACGCAGTATTTT.

The chain is built from TRBV5-4 and TRBJ2-7; TRBD2 aligns across 9 bases. CDR3 length equals 16 residues. V gave up 7 bases and J gave up 2 bases; unmatched junction bases: 13. The germline V gene has CDR1 SGHNT and CDR2 YYREEE (reference sequence). CDR3 nucleotides: TGTGCCAGCTTTCTGGGCCGACTAGCGGCCCCCTACGAGCAGTACTTC. It codes for CASFLGRLAAPYEQYF.

The J gene is TRBJ2-7, the V gene TRBV15, with D unclear. Trimming cost V 0 bases and J 2 bases, with 8 bases left between them. The length of the CDR3 is 14 residues. The germline V gene has CDR1 LNHNV and CDR2 YYDKDF (reference sequence). The CDR3 is CATSREGTAYEQYF. DNA for the CDR3: TGTGCCACCAGCAGAGAGGGCACAGCCTACGAGCAGTACTTC.

The chain carries TRBV3-1 (or the pseudogene TRBV3-2) and TRBJ2-4; TRBD1 matches at 9 bases. Losses at the gene ends were 0 bases for V and 3 bases for J; bases not matched to a gene: 3. The germline CDR1 and CDR2 sequences are LGHDT and YNNKEL (reference sequence). The CDR3 length is 16 residues. CDR3 in amino acids: CASSQEGQGNKNIQYF. In DNA form, the CDR3 reads TGTGCCAGCAGCCAAGAGGGACAGGGAAACAAAAACATTCAGTACTTC.